This passage covers 21 T cell receptor beta chains from one sample sequenced in a study of glioma-infiltrating T cells after dendritic cell vaccination. Generated by immunoSEQ multiplex PCR, the TCRdb table keeps only in-frame clones and is missing some. This repertoire shows about 64,000 clones, more than 75% found once; its top ten account for 9.2%. Material: blood, obtained before dendritic cell vaccination. The receptors stem from a human donor with glioblastoma.

V is TRBV5-4 and J is TRBJ2-1, with D perhaps matching TRBD1 (6 bases). The length of the CDR3 is 14 residues. Per germline, CDR1 SGHNT and CDR2 YYREEE (reference sequence). Trimming left V 1 base short and J 8 bases short, with 13 bases between. CDR3 protein: CASSLYRVHDEQFF. DNA of the CDR3: TGTGCCAGCAGCTTGTACAGGGTTCATGATGAGCAGTTCTTC.

This chain connects TRBV6-1 to TRBJ2-1; TRBD2 is a possible D gene (6 bases). Trimming cost V 6 bases and J 5 bases, with 14 bases left between them. Germline V gives CDR1 MNHNS, CDR2 SASEGT. This CDR3 has 14 residues. The CDR3 sequence: CASSGGLLNNEQFF. CDR3 DNA sequence: TGTGCCAGCAGCGGAGGACTATTGAACAATGAGCAGTTCTTC.

The chain has TRBV6-5 and TRBJ2-7; 7 nucleotides line up with TRBD2. V lost 2 bases and J lost 5; bases outside the gene matches: 6. The germline V gene encodes CDR1 MNHEY and CDR2 SVGAGI. This CDR3 contains 14 residues. The CDR3 here is CASSYPQGGDEQYF. CDR3 DNA: TGTGCCAGCAGTTACCCCCAGGGAGGGGACGAGCAGTACTTC.

CDR3 coding DNA: TGTGCCAGTAGTACCTCGGGGGGCACAGATACGCAGTATTTT. Translating it yields CASSTSGGTDTQYF. V gene TRBV19 combines with J gene TRBJ2-3; tentative D call: TRBD2 (6 bases). CDR3 size: 14 residues. CDR1 and CDR2 from the germline V gene are LNHDA and SQIVND (reference sequence). V lost 4 bases to trimming and J lost 1 base, with 9 bases between them. The full variable domain, with the rest looked up from reference TRBV19 and TRBJ2-3, is DGGITQSPKYLFRKEGQNVTLSCEQNLNHDAMYWYRQDPGQGLRLIYYSQIVNDFQKGDIAEGYSVSREKKESFPLTVTSAQKNPTAFYLCASSTSGGTDTQYFGPGTRLTVL.

This chain connects TRBV30 to TRBJ1-4; D may be TRBD1 (6 bases). The CDR3 has 14 amino acids. CDR1 is GTSNPN, CDR2 SVGIG, per germline (reference sequence). The V end lost 2 bases, the J end lost 7 bases, and 14 bases lay between the germline ends. The CDR3 region has the DNA TGTGCCTGGAGTTCGCGGGGGCTGGGTGAAAAACTGTTTTTT. This gives the protein CAWSSRGLGEKLFF.

This sequence joins TRBV5-1 and TRBJ2-5; D is undetermined. The last part of the DNA fits TRBJ2-7 better; the J call may be wrong. Germline V gives CDR1 SGHRS, CDR2 YFSETQ. The CDR3 consists of 13 residues. The CDR3 DNA is TGCGCCAGCAGCTTGGGATCCACCTACGAGCAGTACTTC. Translating gives CASSLGSTYEQYF.

This chain links TRBV5-8 with TRBJ2-7; possibly TRBD2 for D (5 bases). Germline CDR1 is SGHTS and CDR2 is YDEGEE. This CDR3 region has 12 residues. The V end lost 2 bases, the J end lost 9 bases, and 12 bases lay between the germline ends. CDR3 in amino acids: CASSFRGQMQYF. For the CDR3, the DNA is TGTGCCAGCAGCTTTCGCGGGCAGATGCAGTACTTC.

The chain links TRBV6-4 to TRBJ2-1; D uncertain. From germline, CDR1 is MRHNA and CDR2 SNTAGT. The CDR3 runs to 16 residues. Trimming took 6 bases from V and 5 from J, leaving 20 bases between them. The DNA of the CDR3 is TGTGCCAGCAGCTCCCCGCGGCCAACACGAAACAATGAGCAGTTCTTC. Translated: CASSSPRPTRNNEQFF.

This chain uses TRBV2 with TRBJ2-2, with TRBD1 matching 8 bases. The V and J ends lost 2 bases and 3 bases, in that order; junction bases with no gene match: 2. CDR3 length: 15 residues. Looked up from germline, CDR1 is SNHLY and CDR2 is FYNNEI. In nucleotides, the CDR3 is TGTGCCAGCAGTGAACAGGGGGCGGACACCGGGGAGCTGTTTTTT. Protein product: CASSEQGADTGELFF.

The rearrangement uses TRBV19 and TRBJ2-2; 8 positions agree with TRBD1. With 6 bases clipped from V and 4 bases from J, the junction kept 10 bases outside the gene matches. The germline V gene encodes CDR1 LNHDA and CDR2 SQIVND (reference sequence). This CDR3 contains 16 residues. The CDR3 region has the DNA TGTGCCAGTAGCATCCGACGACAGGGGCCCACCGGGGAGCTGTTTTTT. Translation: CASSIRRQGPTGELFF.

This rearrangement joins TRBV19 to TRBJ2-5; a possible D gene is TRBD1 (6 bases). The CDR3 covers 13 residues. The germline gives CDR1 LNHDA, CDR2 SQIVND (reference sequence). Trimming removed 6 bases from V and 2 bases from J, with 10 bases in between. The CDR3 DNA reads as TGTGCCAGTAGCCCTGGACAGCAAGAGACCCAGTACTTC. Amino acids: CASSPGQQETQYF. The variable domain in full, with the rest retrieved from reference TRBV19 and TRBJ2-5, is DGGITQSPKYLFRKEGQNVTLSCEQNLNHDAMYWYRQDPGQGLRLIYYSQIVNDFQKGDIAEGYSVSREKKESFPLTVTSAQKNPTAFYLCASSPGQQETQYFGPGTRLLVL.

This chain links TRBV28 with TRBJ1-5; weak D call: TRBD1 (5 bases). The germline V and J ends were trimmed by 10 bases and 6 bases, with 13 bases remaining between them. The germline V gene has CDR1 MDHEN and CDR2 SYDVKM. The CDR3 loop spans 12 amino acids. The CDR3, as DNA: TGTGCCATCAGACGGGGGAGTCAGCCCCAGCATTTT. It specifies CAIRRGSQPQHF. The entire variable domain, with the rest obtained from reference TRBV28 and TRBJ1-5, is as follows: DVKVTQSSRYLVKRTGEKVFLECVQDMDHENMFWYRQDPGLGLRLIYFSYDVKMKEKGDIPEGYSVSREKKERFSLILESASTNQTSMYLCAIRRGSQPQHFGDGTRLSIL.

The V call is TRBV10-3, the J call TRBJ1-2; the D gene is possibly TRBD1 (6 bases). Germline lookup yields CDR1 ENHRY and CDR2 SYGVKD. The germline V and J ends were trimmed by 0 bases and 7 bases, with 15 bases remaining between them. The CDR3 length is 15 residues. The CDR3 region is CAISESSGAYSGYTF. The DNA for the CDR3 is TGTGCCATCAGTGAGTCGTCAGGGGCCTATAGTGGCTACACCTTC.

The rearrangement links TRBV14 to TRBJ2-1; D call uncertain. V lost 0 bases and J lost 7, with 10 bases in between. The CDR3 extends over 14 amino acids. Germline lookup yields CDR1 SGHDN and CDR2 FVKESK. The CDR3, as DNA: TGTGCCAGCAGCCAAGATCAAGTGAGAAATGAGCAGTTCTTC. Protein product: CASSQDQVRNEQFF.

This clone has just one count. V usage is TRBV5-1 and J usage is TRBJ2-7; TRBD1 matches at 8 bases. The CDR3 contains 15 residues. J was trimmed by 3 bases and V by 1 base; bases with no gene match: 6. CDR1 and CDR2 from the germline V gene are SGHRS and YFSETQ. The chain's CDR3 is CASSLLPTGGYEQYF. CDR3 nucleotides: TGCGCCAGCAGCTTGCTTCCCACAGGGGGCTACGAGCAGTACTTC.

This clone was detected a few times. The CDR3 nucleotides are TGTGCCAGCAGCTGGGGGACAGGGGCTACCGGGGAGCTGTTTTTT. Its translation: CASSWGTGATGELFF. The J gene is TRBJ2-2, the V gene TRBV5-4, with 10 bases identical to TRBD1. The CDR3 contains 15 residues. J gave up 5 bases and V 3 bases, and 4 bases lay outside the gene matches. Germline-derived CDR1 and CDR2 are SGHNT and YYREEE (reference sequence).

This clone showed up just a few times. The V gene is TRBV5-8, the J gene TRBJ2-2; maybe TRBD1 (6 bases). V was shortened by 5 bases and J by 8 bases, with 10 bases between the two germline ends. CDR3 length: 12 residues. The germline gives CDR1 SGHTS, CDR2 YDEGEE. CDR3 in amino acids: CASRSRGGELFF. DNA of the CDR3: TGTGCCAGCAGATCCAGGGGAGGGGAGCTGTTTTTT.

The chain recombines TRBV28 with TRBJ1-5, with a weak D call TRBD1 (6 bases). The CDR3 extends over 13 amino acids. Germline CDR1 is MDHEN and CDR2 is SYDVKM. Trimming took off 6 bases at V and 7 bases at J, with 13 bases between the two ends. CDR3 DNA: TGTGCCAGCAGCCAGGACAGTTTCCAGCCCCAGCATTTT. Amino acids: CASSQDSFQPQHF.

The V gene is TRBV23-1, the J gene TRBJ2-4; 7 nucleotides align to TRBD1. TRBV23-1 is sorted into the ORF group, with uncertain function. V trimming: 4 bases; J trimming: 8 bases; junction bases outside the gene matches: 11. The CDR3 sequence is 15 residues long. CDR3 sequence reads: CASSLEGGLSDIQYF. DNA of the CDR3: TGCGCCAGCAGTCTGGAAGGGGGCTTGTCGGACATTCAGTACTTC.

The chain recombines TRBV20-1 with TRBJ1-2; D is possibly TRBD1 (6 bases). This CDR3 is 11 amino acids long. Looked up from germline, CDR1 is DFQATT and CDR2 is SNEGSKA (reference sequence). Trimming left V 4 bases short and J 10 bases short, with 13 bases between. This chain's CDR3 is CSATAQGLYTF. The CDR3 bases are TGCAGTGCTACAGCACAGGGCCTCTACACCTTC.

V is TRBV5-1 and J is TRBJ2-3, with 10 bases identical to TRBD2. The CDR3 covers 17 residues. Germline V gene lookup returns CDR1 SGHRS and CDR2 YFSETQ. V shed 0 bases and J 5 bases; nucleotides not matched to a gene: 9. CDR3 DNA: TGCGCCAGCAGCTTGGCTGCAGCGGGGGGGCTGATAGATACGCAGTATTTT. It encodes CASSLAAAGGLIDTQYF.